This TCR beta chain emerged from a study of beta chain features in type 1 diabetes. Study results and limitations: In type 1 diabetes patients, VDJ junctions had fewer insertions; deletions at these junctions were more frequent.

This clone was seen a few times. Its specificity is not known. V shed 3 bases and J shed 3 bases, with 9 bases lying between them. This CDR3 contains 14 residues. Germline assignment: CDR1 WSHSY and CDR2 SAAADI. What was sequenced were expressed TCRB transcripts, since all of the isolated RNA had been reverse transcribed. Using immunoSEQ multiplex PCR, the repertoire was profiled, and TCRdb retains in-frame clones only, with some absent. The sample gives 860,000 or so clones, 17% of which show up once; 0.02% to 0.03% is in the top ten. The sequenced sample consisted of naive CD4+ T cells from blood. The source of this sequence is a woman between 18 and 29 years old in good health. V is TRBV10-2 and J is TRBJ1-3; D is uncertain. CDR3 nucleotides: TGCGCCAGCAGTGACGCTGGGCTTGGAAACACCATATATTTT. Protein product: CASSDAGLGNTIYF.